Below, 25 T cell receptor beta chains from the same sample are listed, as sequenced in a study of T cell changes during pregnancy in multiple sclerosis. Measured with immunoSEQ multiplex PCR; TCRdb has only the in-frame clones, and not every one. The sample includes about 110,000 clones, about 90% seen only once; the top ten take about 1.6%. The sample here was peripheral blood, taken before pregnancy. The receptor set was obtained from a female donor with multiple sclerosis, enrolled in a pregnancy study.

The gene calls are TRBV5-4 and TRBJ2-5; 7 bases map to TRBD1. Looked up from germline, CDR1 is SGHNT and CDR2 is YYREEE (reference sequence). Trimming cost V 4 bases and J 1 base; bases outside gene matches: 4. There are 14 residues in the CDR3. Written as DNA, the CDR3 is TGTGCCAGCAGCCCTTGGACAGGCCAAGAGACCCAGTACTTC. Encoded protein: CASSPWTGQETQYF. The complete variable domain, with remaining parts taken from reference TRBV5-4 and TRBJ2-5, reads ETGVTQSPTHLIKTRGQQVTLRCSSQSGHNTVSWYQQALGQGPQFIFQYYREEENGRGNFPPRFSGLQFPNYSSELNVNALELDDSALYLCASSPWTGQETQYFGPGTRLLVL.

The chain is built from TRBV6-1 and TRBJ2-5; D might be TRBD1 (6 bases). Trimming cost V 6 bases and J 4 bases, with 12 bases left between them. Looked up from germline, CDR1 is MNHNS and CDR2 is SASEGT. There are 13 residues in the CDR3. CDR3: CASSPDRRETQYF. In nucleotides, the CDR3 is TGTGCCAGCAGCCCGGACAGAAGAGAGACCCAGTACTTC.

The rearrangement links TRBV2 to TRBJ1-2, with a tentative D call TRBD1 (6 bases). This CDR3 has 14 residues. From germline, CDR1 is SNHLY and CDR2 FYNNEI. Trimming took 6 bases from V and 1 from J, leaving 12 bases between them. CDR3 bases: TGTGCCAGCAGGAGCCAGGACAGTAACTATGGCTACACCTTC. Its protein is CASRSQDSNYGYTF. The complete variable domain, with remaining parts taken from reference TRBV2 and TRBJ1-2, reads EPEVTQTPSHQVTQMGQEVILRCVPISNHLYFYWYRQILGQKVEFLVSFYNNEISEKSEIFDDQFSVERPDGSNFTLKIRSTKLEDSAMYFCASRSQDSNYGYTFGSGTRLTVV.

The J gene is TRBJ2-2, the V gene TRBV11-3; D perhaps matches TRBD1 (6 bases). This CDR3 is built from 15 residues. V was clipped by 3 bases and J by 3 bases, with 11 bases between them. The germline gives CDR1 SGHNT, CDR2 YENEEA. The chain's CDR3 is CASSLVQGDTGELFF. CDR3 DNA sequence: TGTGCCAGCAGCTTGGTACAGGGTGACACCGGGGAGCTGTTTTTT.

The V gene is TRBV19, the J gene TRBJ1-5; TRBD1 aligns across 7 bases. The V and J ends lost 8 bases and 1 base, in that order; junction bases with no gene match: 11. CDR1 is LNHDA, CDR2 SQIVND, per germline (reference sequence). This CDR3 is 16 amino acids long. The CDR3: CASGPRTGRSNQPQHF. In DNA form, the CDR3 reads TGTGCCAGTGGCCCCCGGACAGGTCGGAGCAATCAGCCCCAGCATTTT.

The genes are TRBV19 and TRBJ1-5; possible D gene TRBD1, 6 bases. CDR3 length: 15 residues. Germline CDR1 is LNHDA and CDR2 is SQIVND (reference sequence). Between the trimmed V and J ends, which lost 7 bases and 4 bases, there was a span of 17 bases. In DNA form, the CDR3 reads TGTGCCAGTAATACCGGGACACTAGGTAATCAGCCCCAGCATTTT. Protein product: CASNTGTLGNQPQHF.

The chain carries TRBV27 and TRBJ2-1; 8 positions agree with TRBD2. This CDR3 is 17 amino acids long. Per the germline V gene, CDR1 is MNHEY and CDR2 is SMNVEV (reference sequence). Losses at the gene ends were 0 bases for V and 7 bases for J; bases not matched to a gene: 11. The CDR3 region is CASSLSSGLAGRNEQFF. CDR3 sequence (DNA): TGTGCCAGCAGTTTATCTTCGGGGCTAGCGGGCCGAAATGAGCAGTTCTTC.

This clone was seen just once. This chain joins TRBV6-1 and TRBJ1-2; TRBD1 is a possible D gene (5 bases). Germline-derived CDR1 and CDR2 are MNHNS and SASEGT. V lost 3 bases, J lost 5 bases, and 16 bases lay in between. CDR3 length: 15 residues. The CDR3 coding sequence is TGTGCCAGCAGTGAGTTTAGATGGGGCTATTATGGCTACACCTTC. It yields the protein CASSEFRWGYYGYTF.

The rearrangement links TRBV28 to TRBJ1-1; TRBD1 is a possible D gene (6 bases). Trimming took 1 base from V and 6 from J, leaving 9 bases between them. The germline V gene encodes CDR1 MDHEN and CDR2 SYDVKM. The CDR3 runs 13 residues. DNA for the CDR3: TGTGCCAGCAGTTTATCCAGGGGAGCTGAAGCTTTCTTT. Residues: CASSLSRGAEAFF.

The rearrangement links TRBV30 to TRBJ2-1, with TRBD2 matching 7 bases. The CDR3 has 17 residues. V was clipped by 3 bases and J by 2 bases; unmatched bases: 13. From germline, CDR1 is GTSNPN and CDR2 SVGIG (reference sequence). The CDR3 loop is CAWRTLRASGPYNEQFF. In DNA, the CDR3 is TGTGCCTGGAGAACTTTACGGGCTAGCGGACCCTACAATGAGCAGTTCTTC.

This clone was picked up one time. The chain recombines TRBV11-2 with TRBJ2-5, with 13 bases that match TRBD2. The V gene end was trimmed by 1 base and the J gene end by 3 bases; junction bases not matched to a gene: 5. The germline V gene encodes CDR1 SGHAT and CDR2 FQNNGV. The CDR3 totals 17 residues. This CDR3 is CASSLVAGTSGKETQYF. In DNA, the CDR3 is TGTGCCAGCAGCTTAGTCGCCGGGACTAGCGGGAAAGAGACCCAGTACTTC.

The rearrangement links TRBV19 to TRBJ1-2; 7 bases match TRBD1. The V gene end was trimmed by 3 bases and the J gene end by 1 base; junction bases not matched to a gene: 11. The CDR3 has 17 amino acids. From germline, CDR1 is LNHDA and CDR2 SQIVND (reference sequence). CDR3 protein: CASSIWRGDSSNYGYTF. CDR3 in DNA: TGTGCCAGTAGTATCTGGAGGGGGGACAGCAGTAACTATGGCTACACCTTC.

The V call is TRBV6-5, the J call TRBJ1-6; D ambiguous. The length of the CDR3 is 14 residues. The V gene's germline CDR1 is MNHEY and CDR2 SVGAGI. V was shortened by 5 bases and J by 10 bases, with 15 bases between the two germline ends. This chain's CDR3 is CASSPTVGLSPLHF. Written as DNA, the CDR3 is TGTGCCAGCAGTCCGACTGTAGGACTCTCACCCCTCCACTTT.

This chain connects TRBV30 to TRBJ2-1; TRBD2 matches at 9 bases. This CDR3 spans 15 amino acids. The trim removed 4 bases at V and 6 bases at J, leaving 10 bases unmatched. Germline CDR1 GTSNPN, CDR2 SVGIG (reference sequence). CDR3 amino acids: CAWTTLAGFTNEQFF. In DNA form, the CDR3 reads TGTGCCTGGACGACTCTAGCGGGGTTTACCAATGAGCAGTTCTTC. The full variable domain, with the rest looked up from reference TRBV30 and TRBJ2-1, is SQTIHQWPATLVQPVGSPLSLECTVEGTSNPNLYWYRQAAGRGLQLLFYSVGIGQISSEVPQNLSASRPQDRQFILSSKKLLLSDSGFYLCAWTTLAGFTNEQFFGPGTRLTVL.

The gene calls are TRBV30 and TRBJ2-2; tentative D call: TRBD2 (5 bases). CDR1 is GTSNPN, CDR2 SVGIG, per germline (reference sequence). The V gene lost 3 bases and the J gene lost 6 bases, with 17 bases spanning the gap. CDR3 size: 15 residues. CDR3: CAWSWTPSGAGELFF. CDR3 DNA: TGTGCCTGGAGCTGGACTCCTTCAGGCGCCGGGGAGCTGTTTTTT.

This clone was picked up one time. The chain uses TRBV27 and TRBJ2-1, with D maybe TRBD1 (7 bases). The germline V gene encodes CDR1 MNHEY and CDR2 SMNVEV (reference sequence). With 2 bases removed from V and 7 bases from J, the gap between germline ends came to 12 bases. This CDR3 contains 14 residues. CDR3 sequence (DNA): TGTGCCAGCAGTTTAGCGGGGACAGTAAATGAGCAGTTCTTC. Protein product: CASSLAGTVNEQFF.

The rearrangement uses TRBV4-1 and TRBJ2-5; weak D call: TRBD1 (6 bases). The V end was cut by 0 bases, the J end by 2 bases, with 10 bases between. The CDR3 is made up of 15 amino acids. Germline assignment: CDR1 MGHRA and CDR2 YSYEKL. The CDR3 is CASSQDGGSQETQYF. As DNA, the CDR3 is TGCGCCAGCAGCCAAGATGGGGGCTCTCAAGAGACCCAGTACTTC.

The rearrangement uses TRBV28 and TRBJ2-4; weak D call: TRBD1 (5 bases). With 9 bases removed from V and 0 bases from J, the gap between germline ends came to 6 bases. CDR3 length equals 12 residues. The V gene's germline CDR1 is MDHEN and CDR2 SYDVKM. The CDR3, as DNA: TGTGCCAGAGGGGCAGCCAAAAACATTCAGTACTTC. This translates into CARGAAKNIQYF.

The chain recombines TRBV5-8 with TRBJ1-2; D gene unclear. The CDR3 runs 14 residues. Trimming stripped 2 bases from V and 2 bases from J, with 10 bases between. CDR1 SGHTS and CDR2 YDEGEE come from the germline V gene. CDR3 residues: CASSFGVSNYGYTF. The CDR3 DNA follows: TGTGCCAGCAGCTTCGGTGTCTCGAACTATGGCTACACCTTC.

This chain joins TRBV5-4 and TRBJ2-7; TRBD2 matches 7 bases. CDR1 and CDR2 (germline): SGHNT, YYREEE (reference sequence). This CDR3 comprises 15 residues. Trimming took 4 bases from V and 0 from J; bases not matched to a gene: 7. In DNA, the CDR3 is TGTGCCAGCAGCATATCTAGCGGTAGCTCCTACGAGCAGTACTTC. Translation: CASSISSGSSYEQYF.

This clone was recorded only once. V and J are TRBV28 and TRBJ1-1; no clear D gene. The germline CDR1 and CDR2 sequences are MDHEN and SYDVKM. The V and J ends lost 6 bases and 4 bases respectively, with 12 bases between them. The CDR3 totals 13 residues. DNA for the CDR3: TGTGCCAGCAGCCTGGGGAGGCGCACTGAAGCTTTCTTT. Encoded protein: CASSLGRRTEAFF.

The gene calls are TRBV2 and TRBJ2-5; TRBD1 might be the D (6 bases). V was clipped by 10 bases and J by 5 bases, with 20 bases between them. The germline gives CDR1 SNHLY, CDR2 FYNNEI. The CDR3 sequence is 14 residues long. The CDR3 region is CATRTEMISETQYF. For the CDR3, the DNA is TGTGCCACCCGGACAGAGATGATAAGCGAGACCCAGTACTTC.

The V gene is TRBV29-1, the J gene TRBJ1-1, with 9 nucleotides matching TRBD1. This CDR3 spans 14 amino acids. Trimming took 6 bases from V and 4 from J; bases not matched to a gene: 9. Germline V lookup: CDR1 SQVTM, CDR2 ANQGSEA. CDR3 sequence reads: CSVKEQGAGTEAFF. CDR3 bases: TGCAGCGTAAAAGAACAGGGGGCGGGCACTGAAGCTTTCTTT.

The genes are TRBV7-9 and TRBJ2-1; a possible D gene is TRBD1 (6 bases). V dropped 6 bases and J dropped 7 bases, with 10 bases sitting between them. CDR1 is SEHNR and CDR2 is FQNEAQ in the germline V gene (reference sequence). There are 12 residues in the CDR3. In DNA form, the CDR3 reads TGTGCCAGCAGGGGGGCATATAATGAGCAGTTCTTC. Protein sequence: CASRGAYNEQFF.

The chain combines TRBV9 with TRBJ2-1; TRBD2 aligns across 8 bases. The ends lost 2 bases at V and 4 bases at J; junction bases unmatched: 5. Germline values: CDR1 SGDLS, CDR2 YYNGEE. The CDR3 extends over 15 amino acids. The CDR3 sequence is CASSVIAGLYNEQFF. CDR3 bases: TGTGCCAGCAGCGTTATAGCGGGACTATACAATGAGCAGTTCTTC.